The text below deals with one T cell receptor beta chain. The CDR3 is made up of 14 amino acids. CDR1 is MNHEY, CDR2 SMNVEV, per germline (reference sequence). J was trimmed by 8 bases and V by 1 base; bases with no gene match: 5. The method was immunoSEQ multiplex PCR; TCRdb's version includes in-frame clones alone and lacks a portion of them. The sample has around 76,000 clones, approximately 92% seen once; the top ten hold roughly 0.41%. The sample comes from a study of technical replicates of blood from four donors. The chain combines TRBV27 with TRBJ1-2, with 9 bases that match TRBD1. The sequence came from a human donor in good health. Sequencing used T cells isolated from PBMCs. The CDR3 sequence: CASSLFRDRVGYTF. Here the CDR3 DNA reads TGTGCCAGCAGTTTATTTCGGGACAGGGTGGGCTACACCTTC.